This T cell receptor beta chain was sequenced during a study of Ad26.COV2.S vaccination and SARS-CoV-2 variants. As to treatment: roughly 19 received Ad26.COV2.S at low or high dose, single or two shots; several received placebo; per-sample allocation not given. At day 63 after the first vaccine or placebo injection, samples were drawn. The data were produced by immunoSEQ multiplex PCR, yet TCRdb's version contains in-frame clones alone and is incomplete. Among 410,000 or so clones listed, 75% to 95% were seen once. The specimen was peripheral blood, collected in a trial of Ad26.COV2.S vaccine versus placebo. This clonotype was sampled from a person between 18 and 65 years old who received the Ad26.COV2.S COVID-19 vaccine or a placebo.

The CDR3 DNA follows: TGTGCCAGCAGCCCCTGGGTACCAACTAATGAAAAACTGTTTTTT. Protein product: CASSPWVPTNEKLFF. V gene TRBV6-6 combines with J gene TRBJ1-4; D unclear. The CDR3 extends over 15 amino acids. Germline V gene data show CDR1 as MNHNY and CDR2 as SVGAGI (reference sequence). Between the trimmed V and J ends, which lost 6 bases and 0 bases, there was a span of 11 bases.